This T cell receptor (beta chain) came from a study of T cell repertoires in cytomegalovirus infection. TCRdb reprocessed the reads with MiXCR, giving one entry per CDR3 protein. The data hold about 740,000 distinct CDR3 sequences, with under 40% observed a single time. The sample holds many counts of this clonotype. CDR3 length equals 17 residues. The J segment lost 1 base and the V segment lost 10 bases, leaving 17 bases of the junction unmatched. The sequenced material came from PBMCs. The chain links TRBV12-3 or TRBV12-4 to TRBJ2-3; 7 bases map to TRBD2. The clonotype originates from a human donor in good health (CMV status not recorded). Some clones in this sample may be carry-over from other donors' samples. The DNA for the CDR3 is TGTGCCATCCGCCTTGAGCGGGGAGGTTTGGGCACAGATACGCAGTATTTT. The encoded protein is CAIRLERGGLGTDTQYF.